These 32 T cell receptor beta chains came from one sample sequenced in a study of T-cell reconstitution after alpha-beta-depleted transplantation in children. Unique molecular identifiers were incorporated into the prepared TCRbeta library. TCRdb recomputed calls from the PCR reads with MiXCR, one row per CDR3 protein. The sample contains a few hundred thousand distinct CDR3 sequences, around 13% of which appear only once. This specimen was PBMCs, mostly from graft donor cells, taken 360 days after TCRalphabeta/CD19-depleted stem cell transplant. Receptors were obtained from a male patient between 10 and 17 years old who had a stem cell transplant for acute myeloid leukemia, so the T cells may come from the graft donor.

This clonotype was detected many times. The chain employs TRBV5-1 and TRBJ2-3; the D gene could be TRBD1 or TRBD2 (5 bases each). The CDR3 spans 16 residues. Germline values: CDR1 SGHRS, CDR2 YFSETQ. V lost 0 bases and J lost 2, with 13 bases in between. In DNA, the CDR3 is TGCGCCAGCAGCTTGGGTGGGGGAGTCTTCACAGATACGCAGTATTTT. It codes for CASSLGGGVFTDTQYF.

CDR3 bases: TGTGCCAGCTCACGGGCAGGGGAAGGTCAGCCCCAGCATTTT. Its translation is CASSRAGEGQPQHF. This chain joins TRBV18 and TRBJ1-5, with a possible D match to TRBD1 (6 bases). Germline CDR1 KGHSH, CDR2 LQKENI. There are 14 residues in the CDR3. The V end lost 4 bases, the J end lost 6 bases, and 13 bases lay between the germline ends. The variable domain in full, with the rest retrieved from reference TRBV18 and TRBJ1-5, is NAGVMQNPRHLVRRRGQEARLRCSPMKGHSHVYWYRQLPEEGLKFMVYLQKENIIDESGMPKERFSAEFPKEGPSILRIQQVVRGDSAAYFCASSRAGEGQPQHFGDGTRLSIL.

This clonotype has a handful of counts. The chain uses TRBV5-8 and TRBJ2-5; D is unresolved. This CDR3 has 12 amino acids. Trimming took 2 bases from V and 5 from J, leaving 7 bases between them. Germline CDR1 is SGHTS and CDR2 is YDEGEE. The CDR3 coding sequence is TGTGCCAGCAGCTTCCTCAGGGAGACCCAGTACTTC. Residues: CASSFLRETQYF.

This clonotype occurred many times. The V gene is TRBV9, the J gene TRBJ2-5, with 9 bases matching TRBD1. The CDR3 length is 14 residues. V shed 0 bases and J 3 bases; nucleotides not matched to a gene: 0. Per germline, CDR1 SGDLS and CDR2 YYNGEE. The CDR3 loop reads CASSVGDREETQYF. The CDR3 coding sequence is TGTGCCAGCAGCGTAGGGGACAGGGAAGAGACCCAGTACTTC.

This chain connects TRBV10-2 to TRBJ2-1, with 9 bases aligning to TRBD2. CDR1 and CDR2 (germline): WSHSY, SAAADI. After removal of 4 bases from V and 0 bases from J, the junction contained 10 bases not matched to a gene. This CDR3 region has 18 residues. The CDR3 sequence: CASSAQAGGQSSYNEQFF. CDR3 nucleotides: TGCGCCAGCAGTGCGCAAGCGGGAGGCCAGAGCTCCTACAATGAGCAGTTCTTC.

The V gene is TRBV6-5, the J gene TRBJ2-7, with 14 bases lining up with TRBD2. The CDR3 has 16 amino acids. Germline CDR1 MNHEY, CDR2 SVGAGI. The ends lost 4 bases at V and 5 bases at J; junction bases unmatched: 7. This CDR3 reads CASSFRTSGRSNEQYF. In DNA, the CDR3 is TGTGCCAGCAGTTTCCGGACTAGCGGGAGGAGCAACGAGCAGTACTTC.

This clonotype has at least ten counts. This sequence joins TRBV29-1 and TRBJ2-5; unclear D gene. Trimming pared 4 bases from V and 2 bases from J, leaving 5 bases between. The CDR3 length is 11 residues. CDR1 SQVTM and CDR2 ANQGSEA come from the germline V gene. CDR3 in amino acids: CSVGLQETQYF. CDR3 nucleotides: TGCAGCGTTGGGTTACAAGAGACCCAGTACTTC.

This sequence joins TRBV7-9 and TRBJ1-2, with TRBD1 matching 9 bases. Germline trimming cut 3 bases from V and 4 bases from J; bases unmatched to any gene: 3. This CDR3 is built from 14 residues. CDR1 is SEHNR, CDR2 FQNEAQ, per germline (reference sequence). The CDR3 coding sequence is TGTGCCAGCAGCTTTGTACAGGGGGCCTATGGCTACACCTTC. It codes for CASSFVQGAYGYTF.

Only a few counts were recorded for this clonotype. The chain couples TRBV7-6 to TRBJ2-1; 8 nucleotides match TRBD1. CDR1 and CDR2 from the germline V gene are SGHVS and FNYEAQ. CDR3 size: 16 residues. The junction had 10 bases not matched to a gene; V was cut back by 4 bases and J by 5 bases. The DNA for the CDR3 is TGTGCCAGCAGCTGGACCGGGACAGGTATAAACAATGAGCAGTTCTTC. Translating it yields CASSWTGTGINNEQFF.

This chain joins TRBV5-1 and TRBJ2-7, with D maybe TRBD2 (5 bases). Germline-derived CDR1 and CDR2 are SGHRS and YFSETQ. V lost 0 bases, J lost 7 bases, and 17 bases lay in between. The CDR3 length is 15 residues. The CDR3 sequence: CASSLGLAHPREQYF. The CDR3 DNA follows: TGCGCCAGCAGCTTGGGTCTAGCCCACCCTCGGGAGCAGTACTTC.

This clonotype was found many times. The chain employs TRBV29-1 and TRBJ1-1; no firm D call. CDR1 and CDR2 (germline): SQVTM, ANQGSEA. The germline V and J ends were trimmed by 1 base and 2 bases, with 5 bases remaining between them. There are 12 residues in the CDR3. The CDR3 loop reads CSVEAGNTEAFF. In DNA, the CDR3 is TGCAGCGTTGAAGCGGGTAACACTGAAGCTTTCTTT.

There are many counts of this clonotype. V usage is TRBV12-3 or TRBV12-4 and J usage is TRBJ2-5; maybe TRBD2 (5 bases). CDR3 length: 14 amino acids. Trimming stripped 5 bases from V and 2 bases from J, with 12 bases between. CDR3 region: CASSRLARQETQYF. The CDR3 DNA reads as TGTGCCAGCAGTAGGCTAGCACGGCAAGAGACCCAGTACTTC.

This chain joins TRBV7-2 and TRBJ2-1; no reliable D call. Deletions cut 5 bases from V and 9 bases from J, with 8 bases between. The CDR3 covers 11 residues. Per the germline V gene, CDR1 is SGHTA and CDR2 is FQGNSA. CDR3 amino acids: CASSPAVEQFF. The CDR3, as DNA: TGTGCCAGCAGCCCTGCCGTTGAGCAGTTCTTC.

V usage is TRBV2 and J usage is TRBJ1-5; TRBD1 matches 9 bases. Germline values: CDR1 SNHLY, CDR2 FYNNEI. The junction had 5 bases not matched to a gene; V was cut back by 4 bases and J by 4 bases. This CDR3 comprises 15 residues. The CDR3 nucleotides read TGTGCCAGCAGTGCTGGACAGGGGTTTAATCAGCCCCAGCATTTT. It specifies CASSAGQGFNQPQHF.

This clonotype was seen more than once but under ten times. The V gene is TRBV29-1, the J gene TRBJ2-3; possibly TRBD2 for D (6 bases). V lost 5 bases and J 0 bases, leaving 18 bases between the germline ends. Germline V gene data show CDR1 as SQVTM and CDR2 as ANQGSEA. The CDR3 has 16 residues. In DNA, the CDR3 is TGCAGCGTTCCCGGAGGGGCTGCTTCTAGCACAGATACGCAGTATTTT. It encodes CSVPGGAASSTDTQYF.

This clonotype was counted many times. The chain links TRBV7-2 to TRBJ2-2; 7 bases align to TRBD1. This CDR3 has 15 residues. Trimming at V came to 5 bases and at J to 5 bases, leaving 8 bases not matched to a gene. Germline-derived CDR1 and CDR2 are SGHTA and FQGNSA. In DNA form, the CDR3 reads TGTGCCAGCAGCAATAAGGGACAGCAGACCGGGGAGCTGTTTTTT. Protein: CASSNKGQQTGELFF.

This clonotype was counted a few times. V usage is TRBV4-3 and J usage is TRBJ1-5; tentative D call: TRBD1 (5 bases). Germline loops: CDR1 LGHNA, CDR2 YSLEER. V lost 0 bases, J lost 5 bases, and 11 bases lay in between. The CDR3 runs to 15 residues. As DNA, the CDR3 is TGCGCCAGCAGCCAAGACAGGGCGCCAGATCAGCCCCAGCATTTT. Residues: CASSQDRAPDQPQHF.

The chain couples TRBV3-1 to TRBJ1-5; D call uncertain. The CDR3 sequence is 15 residues long. The V end lost 1 base, the J end lost 3 bases, and 10 bases lay between the germline ends. The germline CDR1 and CDR2 sequences are LGHDT and YNNKEL (reference sequence). CDR3 sequence reads: CASSQGVFANQPQHF. The CDR3, as DNA: TGTGCCAGCAGCCAAGGGGTTTTCGCCAATCAGCCCCAGCATTTT.

This clonotype was seen many times. The chain has TRBV4-3 and TRBJ2-1; TRBD2 is a possible D gene (7 bases). This CDR3 spans 16 amino acids. The germline gives CDR1 LGHNA, CDR2 YSLEER. The V gene lost 0 bases and the J gene lost 2 bases, with 11 bases spanning the gap. The CDR3 DNA follows: TGCGCCAGCAGCCAAGAAGGGGGGGACCCCTACAATGAGCAGTTCTTC. It encodes CASSQEGGDPYNEQFF.

Comment on this clonotype: At one end, the junction sequence differs from germline, possibly due to a read error. The J gene is TRBJ2-1, the V gene TRBV7-7; 11 nucleotides match TRBD2. The germline V gene has CDR1 SSHAT and CDR2 FNYEAQ (reference sequence). This CDR3 contains 17 residues. This chain's CDR3 is CASSLVSGTSGTNEQFF. In nucleotides, the CDR3 is TGTGCTAGCAGCTTAGTGAGTGGGACTAGCGGCACGAATGAGCAGTTCTTC. Full variable domain (remainder filled in from reference TRBV7-7 and TRBJ2-1): GAGVSQSPRYKVTKRGQDVTLRCDPISSHATLYWYQQALGQGPEFLTYFNYEAQPDKSGLPSDRFSAERPEGSISTLTIQRTEQRDSAMYRCASSLVSGTSGTNEQFFGPGTRLTVL.

This clonotype came up a few times. J is TRBJ2-3 and V is TRBV12-3 or TRBV12-4; D uncertain. Deletions cut 1 base from V and 0 bases from J, with 11 bases between. The CDR3 loop spans 16 amino acids. The CDR3, as DNA: TGTGCCAGCAGTTTAGTGCCCGCCTCTAGCACAGATACGCAGTATTTT. Protein sequence: CASSLVPASSTDTQYF.

In its sample, this clonotype was seen many times. The rearrangement joins TRBV20-1 to TRBJ2-7; D gene unclear. The germline V and J ends were trimmed by 6 bases and 1 base, with 19 bases remaining between them. CDR1 DFQATT and CDR2 SNEGSKA come from the germline V gene (reference sequence). This CDR3 comprises 15 residues. The CDR3, as DNA: TGCAGTGCCGTCCCTAATGGACGGCTTTCCTACGAGCAGTACTTC. Amino acid sequence: CSAVPNGRLSYEQYF.

This clonotype was picked up a small number of times. V gene TRBV10-3 combines with J gene TRBJ2-1; 12 bases match TRBD2. Trimming at V came to 3 bases and at J to 6 bases, leaving 6 bases not matched to a gene. Germline CDR1 is ENHRY and CDR2 is SYGVKD. The CDR3 is 16 amino acids. This CDR3 reads CAISDLAGGNPNEQFF. The DNA for the CDR3 is TGTGCCATCAGTGATCTAGCGGGAGGGAACCCCAATGAGCAGTTCTTC.

A few counts support this clonotype. The chain combines TRBV19 with TRBJ2-7; D call uncertain. Trimming took 1 base from V and 1 from J, leaving 8 bases between them. This CDR3 has 14 amino acids. Germline CDR1 is LNHDA and CDR2 is SQIVND (reference sequence). Here the CDR3 DNA reads TGTGCCAGTAGTATAGCTGGCACTTCCTACGAGCAGTACTTC. Residues: CASSIAGTSYEQYF.

This clonotype was detected many times. J is TRBJ2-5 and V is TRBV29-1, with unresolved D. V was cut by 4 bases and J by 5 bases, with 11 bases left in between. The CDR3 runs to 12 residues. Looked up from germline, CDR1 is SQVTM and CDR2 is ANQGSEA. The chain's CDR3 is CSVGPSEETQYF. The CDR3, as DNA: TGCAGCGTTGGCCCCTCTGAGGAGACCCAGTACTTC.

This clonotype has only a few counts. The V gene is TRBV29-1, the J gene TRBJ2-7; the match to TRBD2 covers 7 bases. This CDR3 has 14 residues. The germline V gene has CDR1 SQVTM and CDR2 ANQGSEA. Trimming at V came to 6 bases and at J to 0 bases, leaving 8 bases not matched to a gene. CDR3 sequence (DNA): TGCAGCGTCCCAGCGGGACCGACCTCCTACGAGCAGTACTTC. Translation gives CSVPAGPTSYEQYF.

This sequence joins TRBV11-2 and TRBJ2-4, with D hard to call. Germline V CDR1 and CDR2: SGHAT, FQNNGV. CDR3 length equals 12 residues. Trimming left V 5 bases short and J 4 bases short, with 6 bases between. In nucleotides, the CDR3 is TGTGCCAGCAGCACCTGTAAAAACATTCAGTACTTC. Residues: CASSTCKNIQYF.

This rearrangement joins TRBV7-2 to TRBJ2-7; 7 bases fit TRBD2. After removal of 1 base from V and 2 bases from J, the junction contained 5 bases not matched to a gene. CDR3 length equals 15 residues. The germline V gene encodes CDR1 SGHTA and CDR2 FQGNSA. The CDR3 DNA reads TGTGCCAGCAGCTTAGACGCGGGGGTCACCTACGAGCAGTACTTC. It translates to CASSLDAGVTYEQYF.

This clonotype was seen at least ten times. The chain has TRBV11-2 and TRBJ2-2, with D tentatively TRBD1 (5 bases). Looked up from germline, CDR1 is SGHAT and CDR2 is FQNNGV. The CDR3 sequence is 19 residues long. V was pared by 2 bases and J by 1 base, with 20 bases between. The CDR3 sequence: CASSLYAFSSGLNTGELFF. The CDR3 DNA is TGTGCCAGCAGCTTATATGCGTTTTCGTCAGGGCTGAACACCGGGGAGCTGTTTTTT.

This rearrangement joins TRBV12-3 or TRBV12-4 to TRBJ1-6; 9 bases are shared with TRBD1. Unmatched junction bases numbered 7, after V lost 2 bases and J lost 17 bases. This CDR3 is 13 amino acids long. CDR3 sequence reads: CASSLSGGTGFHF. CDR3 DNA: TGTGCCAGCAGTTTAAGCGGCGGGACAGGGTTCCACTTT.

This clonotype was detected only a few times. The chain has TRBV25-1 and TRBJ2-1, with D tentatively TRBD1 (5 bases). From germline, CDR1 is MGHDK and CDR2 SYGVNS. This CDR3 comprises 15 residues. V was pared by 2 bases and J by 4 bases, with 12 bases between. CDR3 amino acids: CASSETQGGYNEQFF. The DNA of the CDR3 is TGTGCCAGCAGTGAAACCCAGGGCGGATACAATGAGCAGTTCTTC.

In this sample, this clonotype turned up a few times. V gene TRBV28 combines with J gene TRBJ2-7; 7 bases map to TRBD1. CDR3 length: 14 residues. The trim removed 4 bases at V and 3 bases at J, leaving 6 bases unmatched. Germline V gene data show CDR1 as MDHEN and CDR2 as SYDVKM. CDR3 sequence: CASSSRQGSYEQYF. CDR3 coding DNA: TGTGCCAGCAGTTCTCGACAGGGAAGCTACGAGCAGTACTTC. The full variable domain, rest sourced from reference TRBV28 and TRBJ2-7, is DVKVTQSSRYLVKRTGEKVFLECVQDMDHENMFWYRQDPGLGLRLIYFSYDVKMKEKGDIPEGYSVSREKKERFSLILESASTNQTSMYLCASSSRQGSYEQYFGPGTRLTVT.